Presented here are 17 T cell receptor beta chains from one specimen sequenced in a study of cytomegalovirus exposure and HLA in healthy donors. In the PCR, 60 Vbeta and 13 Jbeta primers were used. This table comes from immunoSEQ multiplex PCR, and its TCRdb copy is limited to in-frame clones, with some not included. The sample carries about 130,000 clones, over 60% recorded once. What was sequenced was PBMCs. These receptors were taken from a young man in good health and CMV-seronegative.

The chain carries TRBV5-5 and TRBJ1-4; 8 positions agree with TRBD1. This CDR3 region has 15 residues. CDR1 and CDR2 from the germline V gene are SGHKS and YYEKEE (reference sequence). The trim removed 3 bases at V and 7 bases at J, leaving 8 bases unmatched. The CDR3 region has the DNA TGTGCCAGCAGCTCAAACCAGGGGGCGGTTGAAAAACTGTTTTTT. Translating it yields CASSSNQGAVEKLFF.

The chain links TRBV5-1 to TRBJ2-2; the D gene is possibly TRBD1 (5 bases). Trimming took 4 bases from V and 9 from J, leaving 13 bases between them. Germline V gene data show CDR1 as SGHRS and CDR2 as YFSETQ. The CDR3 covers 13 residues. CDR3 amino acids: CASSDDGARELFF. CDR3 coding DNA: TGCGCCAGCAGCGATGATGGGGCGAGGGAGCTGTTTTTT.

The J gene is TRBJ2-1, the V gene TRBV10-3, with 7 bases identical to TRBD2. The CDR3 is 17 amino acids. CDR1 is ENHRY, CDR2 SYGVKD, per germline. V dropped 0 bases and J dropped 6; count of bases not matched to a gene: 11. The CDR3 DNA reads TGTGCCATCAGTGAGTCGAAGTCGCGGGAGTTGGTCAATGAGCAGTTCTTC. Amino acid sequence: CAISESKSRELVNEQFF.

The V and J genes are TRBV7-9 and TRBJ1-4; D unclear. In germline, CDR1 is SEHNR, CDR2 FQNEAQ (reference sequence). V shed 1 base and J shed 8 bases, with 11 bases lying between them. The length of the CDR3 is 14 residues. The CDR3 coding sequence is TGTGCCAGCAGCTTAGACGGGGATCCGGAAAAACTGTTTTTT. Its protein is CASSLDGDPEKLFF.

V and J are TRBV7-9 and TRBJ2-7; 7 bases align to TRBD1. This CDR3 region has 15 residues. V shed 2 bases, J shed 2 bases, and the junction held 6 bases outside the gene matches. The germline V gene encodes CDR1 SEHNR and CDR2 FQNEAQ (reference sequence). The CDR3 region is CASSLKGQATYEQYF. The CDR3 nucleotides read TGTGCCAGCAGCTTAAAAGGACAGGCCACCTACGAGCAGTACTTC.

The rearrangement links TRBV7-9 to TRBJ2-1, with 14 bases matching TRBD2. CDR3 length equals 16 residues. Germline assignment: CDR1 SEHNR and CDR2 FQNEAQ (reference sequence). Trimming removed 5 bases from V and 7 bases from J; junction bases left unmatched: 7. The CDR3 DNA follows: TGTGCCAGCAGCAACCAAGGGACTAGCGGGAGAAATGAGCAGTTCTTC. This codes for CASSNQGTSGRNEQFF.

The V and J genes are TRBV5-6 and TRBJ2-1; 13 positions agree with TRBD2. There are 18 residues in the CDR3. The germline V gene has CDR1 SGHDT and CDR2 YYEEEE. V was pared by 4 bases and J by 0 bases, with 7 bases of the junction left unmatched. CDR3 nucleotides: TGTGCCAGCAGCGCCGGGACTAGCGGGGCCTTCTCCTACAATGAGCAGTTCTTC. It codes for CASSAGTSGAFSYNEQFF.

The chain joins TRBV4-2 to TRBJ2-7, with TRBD2 matching over 9 bases. The germline V gene has CDR1 LGHNA and CDR2 YNFKEQ. CDR3 length equals 15 residues. With 5 bases clipped from V and 0 bases from J, the junction kept 5 bases outside the gene matches. Here the CDR3 reads CASSSGLAVSYEQYF. CDR3 DNA: TGTGCCAGCAGCTCGGGACTAGCAGTCTCCTACGAGCAGTACTTC.

The chain combines TRBV29-1 with TRBJ2-2; D unclear. The CDR3 consists of 13 residues. V was cut by 4 bases and J by 6 bases, with 12 bases left in between. Looked up from germline, CDR1 is SQVTM and CDR2 is ANQGSEA. The CDR3 DNA follows: TGCAGCGTTGCCCGGTCGTCGTCCGGGGAGCTGTTTTTT. Translation gives CSVARSSSGELFF.

The rearrangement links TRBV7-3 to TRBJ2-5; D might be TRBD2 (6 bases). The V end lost 5 bases, the J end lost 5 bases, and 12 bases lay between the germline ends. Germline CDR1 and CDR2: SGHTA and FQGTGA. The CDR3 is 13 residues long. The CDR3, as DNA: TGTGCCAGCAGCCCCGACGGAGGGGAGACCCAGTACTTC. Translated, it gives CASSPDGGETQYF. The variable domain in full, completed from reference TRBV7-3 and TRBJ2-5, reads GAGVSQTPSNKVTEKGKYVELRCDPISGHTALYWYRQSLGQGPEFLIYFQGTGAADDSGLPNDRFFAVRPEGSVSTLKIQRTERGDSAVYLCASSPDGGETQYFGPGTRLLVL.

CDR3 amino acids: CASSLSRDRATDTQYF. DNA for the CDR3: TGCGCCAGCAGCTTGTCGCGGGACAGGGCAACAGATACGCAGTATTTT. The rearrangement links TRBV5-1 to TRBJ2-3; 9 nucleotides line up with TRBD1. The CDR3 is 16 residues long. Germline V gene sequence: CDR1 SGHRS, CDR2 YFSETQ. The J segment lost 3 bases and the V segment lost 1 base, leaving 6 bases of the junction unmatched.

The genes are TRBV11-3 and TRBJ2-3; 11 positions match TRBD1. The length of the CDR3 is 17 residues. From germline, CDR1 is SGHNT and CDR2 YENEEA. J gave up 4 bases and V 3 bases, and 9 bases lay outside the gene matches. The CDR3 protein is CASSFSVGQGVADTQYF. The CDR3 DNA is TGTGCCAGCAGCTTTTCTGTGGGACAGGGGGTCGCAGATACGCAGTATTTT. Full variable domain (outside the CDR3, taken from reference TRBV11-3 and TRBJ2-3): EAGVVQSPRYKIIEKKQPVAFWCNPISGHNTLYWYLQNLGQGPELLIRYENEEAVDDSQLPKDRFSAERLKGVDSTLKIQPAELGDSAVYLCASSFSVGQGVADTQYFGPGTRLTVL.

This chain connects TRBV5-1 to TRBJ2-1; TRBD2 aligns across 8 bases. V lost 3 bases to trimming and J lost 6 bases; unmatched junction nucleotides: 8. This CDR3 contains 15 residues. Germline-derived CDR1 and CDR2 are SGHRS and YFSETQ. The CDR3: CASSSAGTSGNEQFF. The CDR3 DNA reads TGCGCCAGCAGCTCGGCGGGGACTAGTGGCAATGAGCAGTTCTTC.

This clone was picked up one time. The chain uses TRBV6-1 and TRBJ2-3, with a possible D match to TRBD1 (6 bases). The germline CDR1 and CDR2 sequences are MNHNS and SASEGT. The CDR3 is 14 amino acids. Between the trimmed V and J ends, which lost 5 bases and 0 bases, there was a span of 9 bases. The CDR3 region has the DNA TGTGCCAGCAGTCCGGGACATAGCACAGATACGCAGTATTTT. The encoded protein is CASSPGHSTDTQYF.

The gene calls are TRBV2 and TRBJ1-5; 8 bases are shared with TRBD1. The CDR3 is 14 residues long. The germline V gene has CDR1 SNHLY and CDR2 FYNNEI. Unmatched junction bases numbered 2, after V lost 6 bases and J lost 1 base. CDR3 DNA sequence: TGTGCCAGCAGCGGGACAGGCAGCAATCAGCCCCAGCATTTT. It translates to CASSGTGSNQPQHF.

This sequence joins TRBV30 and TRBJ2-7, with TRBD1 as a possible D gene (6 bases). The germline gives CDR1 GTSNPN, CDR2 SVGIG (reference sequence). V lost 4 bases and J 3 bases, leaving 10 bases between the germline ends. CDR3 size: 12 residues. The CDR3, as DNA: TGTGCCTGGACGCAGGGGCACTACGAGCAGTACTTC. It yields the protein CAWTQGHYEQYF.

DNA of the CDR3: TGTGCCAGCAGTTGGGAGTACAATGAGCAGTTCTTC. Translating gives CASSWEYNEQFF. V is TRBV2 and J is TRBJ2-1, with D perhaps matching TRBD2 (5 bases). This CDR3 contains 12 residues. Looked up from germline, CDR1 is SNHLY and CDR2 is FYNNEI. V was cut by 5 bases and J by 4 bases, with 6 bases left in between. The variable domain in full, completed from reference TRBV2 and TRBJ2-1, reads EPEVTQTPSHQVTQMGQEVILRCVPISNHLYFYWYRQILGQKVEFLVSFYNNEISEKSEIFDDQFSVERPDGSNFTLKIRSTKLEDSAMYFCASSWEYNEQFFGPGTRLTVL.